These 20 T cell receptor beta chains originate from one sample sequenced in a study of PD-1 blockade in mismatch repair-deficient tumors. The table came from immunoSEQ multiplex PCR; TCRdb's copy has only in-frame clones and leaves some out. The sample shows some 15,000 clones, 80% to 90% of them seen only once. Time point meaning: identical roughly 10-day culture without peptide (control). No antigens are known for them. The sequencing used cells cultured in vitro, collected from a patient treated with pembrolizumab. The receptors stem from an adult with mismatch repair-deficient cancer.

The chain joins TRBV11-2 to TRBJ2-1; D is uncertain. CDR1 is SGHAT and CDR2 is FQNNGV in the germline V gene. The CDR3 extends over 17 amino acids. Deletions cut 4 bases from V and 0 bases from J, with 16 bases between. The CDR3 loop reads CASSSTSSPSSYNEQFF. The CDR3 coding sequence is TGTGCCAGCAGCTCGACCTCAAGCCCGAGCTCCTACAATGAGCAGTTCTTC.

V is TRBV18 and J is TRBJ1-1, with 12 bases identical to TRBD1. The CDR3 is 14 amino acids. V dropped 3 bases and J dropped 7; count of bases not matched to a gene: 3. CDR1 is KGHSH and CDR2 is LQKENI in the germline V gene. DNA for the CDR3: TGTGCCAGCTCACCCGGGACAGGGGGCGATGAAGCTTTCTTT. Translating it yields CASSPGTGGDEAFF. The full variable domain, completed using reference TRBV18 and TRBJ1-1, is NAGVMQNPRHLVRRRGQEARLRCSPMKGHSHVYWYRQLPEEGLKFMVYLQKENIIDESGMPKERFSAEFPKEGPSILRIQQVVRGDSAAYFCASSPGTGGDEAFFGQGTRLTVV.

This sequence joins TRBV7-9 and TRBJ2-1, with a possible D match to TRBD2 (6 bases). The CDR3 covers 15 residues. V shed 1 base and J shed 2 bases, with 9 bases lying between them. The germline CDR1 and CDR2 sequences are SEHNR and FQNEAQ (reference sequence). The CDR3 DNA sequence: TGTGCCAGCAGCTTAGATGGGGGGACCTACAATGAGCAGTTCTTC. This sequence encodes CASSLDGGTYNEQFF.

This rearrangement joins TRBV30 to TRBJ2-7; 8 bases match TRBD2. The V and J ends lost 3 bases and 7 bases, in that order; junction bases with no gene match: 5. Germline loops: CDR1 GTSNPN, CDR2 SVGIG (reference sequence). This CDR3 spans 12 amino acids. The CDR3 loop reads CAWRQGLGEQYF. CDR3 nucleotide sequence: TGTGCCTGGAGACAGGGACTAGGGGAGCAGTACTTC.

This chain links TRBV7-3 with TRBJ2-2; D is unclear. The germline V and J ends were trimmed by 0 bases and 7 bases, with 6 bases remaining between them. This CDR3 has 13 residues. Germline V gene lookup returns CDR1 SGHTA and CDR2 FQGTGA. CDR3 amino acids: CASSLTLSGELFF. In nucleotides, the CDR3 is TGTGCCAGCAGCTTAACACTTAGCGGGGAGCTGTTTTTT. The complete variable domain, with remaining parts taken from reference TRBV7-3 and TRBJ2-2, reads GAGVSQTPSNKVTEKGKYVELRCDPISGHTALYWYRQSLGQGPEFLIYFQGTGAADDSGLPNDRFFAVRPEGSVSTLKIQRTERGDSAVYLCASSLTLSGELFFGEGSRLTVL.

This chain joins TRBV14 and TRBJ2-7, with unresolved D. The CDR3 is made up of 11 amino acids. Between the trimmed V and J ends, which lost 1 base and 8 bases, there was a span of 6 bases. CDR1 SGHDN and CDR2 FVKESK come from the germline V gene. The CDR3 sequence: CASSQGLQQYF. The DNA for the CDR3 is TGTGCCAGCAGCCAAGGGCTACAGCAGTACTTC.

The V gene is TRBV11-3, the J gene TRBJ2-7, with TRBD2 matching over 8 bases. The CDR3 covers 15 residues. Germline loops: CDR1 SGHNT, CDR2 YENEEA. J was trimmed by 7 bases and V by 4 bases; bases with no gene match: 12. The CDR3 reads CASSSTSGGLEEQYF. CDR3 in DNA: TGTGCCAGCAGCTCAACTAGCGGAGGCTTGGAAGAGCAGTACTTC.

The chain joins TRBV7-3 to TRBJ1-1, with 8 bases fitting TRBD1. Germline trimming cut 1 base from V and 5 bases from J; bases unmatched to any gene: 6. This CDR3 contains 15 residues. Germline CDR1 SGHTA, CDR2 FQGTGA. CDR3 nucleotides: TGTGCCAGCAGCTTAAACGGCAGGGGGCTTACTGAAGCTTTCTTT. Translating it yields CASSLNGRGLTEAFF. The variable domain in full, with the rest retrieved from reference TRBV7-3 and TRBJ1-1, is GAGVSQTPSNKVTEKGKYVELRCDPISGHTALYWYRQSLGQGPEFLIYFQGTGAADDSGLPNDRFFAVRPEGSVSTLKIQRTERGDSAVYLCASSLNGRGLTEAFFGQGTRLTVV.

The chain is built from TRBV27 and TRBJ2-1, with D unresolved. The CDR3 sequence is 15 residues long. CDR1 and CDR2 from the germline V gene are MNHEY and SMNVEV (reference sequence). Trimming took off 3 bases at V and 1 base at J, with 10 bases between the two ends. The CDR3 sequence: CASSLGGPSYNEQFF. The CDR3 bases are TGTGCCAGCAGTTTGGGCGGACCGTCCTACAATGAGCAGTTCTTC.

J is TRBJ2-5 and V is TRBV27, with TRBD2 identical over 13 bases. Germline CDR1 is MNHEY and CDR2 is SMNVEV (reference sequence). The length of the CDR3 is 19 residues. V lost 2 bases and J lost 2; bases outside the gene matches: 11. CDR3 in DNA: TGTGCCAGCAGTTTACTCGGCAGGACTAGCGGGAGCCCACAAGAGACCCAGTACTTC. It translates to CASSLLGRTSGSPQETQYF.

The chain uses TRBV27 and TRBJ2-5; possible D gene TRBD2, 5 bases. The CDR3 has 13 amino acids. V shed 7 bases and J shed 5 bases, with 14 bases lying between them. Germline CDR1 reads MNHEY; CDR2 reads SMNVEV (reference sequence). The CDR3 bases are TGTGCCAGCAAATCCCCGCCGGGGGAGACCCAGTACTTC. This sequence encodes CASKSPPGETQYF.

V and J are TRBV20-1 and TRBJ2-7, with D perhaps matching TRBD1 or TRBD2 (5 bases each). The CDR3 totals 11 residues. The ends were cut back, 5 bases at V and 9 bases at J, with 14 bases in the middle. The germline CDR1 and CDR2 sequences are DFQATT and SNEGSKA (reference sequence). The CDR3 loop reads CSAPHQGRQYF. DNA for the CDR3: TGCAGTGCTCCTCACCAGGGACGGCAGTACTTC.

V usage is TRBV15 and J usage is TRBJ2-7; D remains ambiguous. Germline-derived CDR1 and CDR2 are LNHNV and YYDKDF (reference sequence). The CDR3 runs 12 residues. V lost 1 base, J lost 6 bases, and 7 bases lay in between. This CDR3 is CATSRAHSEQYF. CDR3 DNA: TGTGCCACCAGCAGAGCCCACTCCGAGCAGTACTTC.

This clone came up once. CDR3 nucleotide sequence: TGTGCCAGCTCGACAGGGTCTAATGAAAAACTGTTTTTT. It encodes CASSTGSNEKLFF. V gene TRBV28 combines with J gene TRBJ1-4, with 7 nucleotides matching TRBD1. V trimming: 8 bases; J trimming: 3 bases; junction bases outside the gene matches: 3. Germline-derived CDR1 and CDR2 are MDHEN and SYDVKM. CDR3 length: 13 residues.

Points on this clone: This sample also contains other DNA sequences that code for the same CDR3. V usage is TRBV5-1 and J usage is TRBJ2-1; D gene uncertain. Germline assignment: CDR1 SGHRS and CDR2 YFSETQ. The CDR3 is 12 residues long. Trimming took 2 bases from V and 6 from J, leaving 6 bases between them. The CDR3 DNA reads TGCGCCAGCAGCTTTAGCCGCAATGAGCAGTTCTTC. Protein sequence: CASSFSRNEQFF.

The count of this clone is one. The CDR3 region is CASSLLGVSNTEAFF. The CDR3, as DNA: TGCGCCAGCAGCTTGTTGGGGGTTTCCAACACTGAAGCTTTCTTT. The V gene is TRBV5-1, the J gene TRBJ1-1; possibly TRBD1 for D (5 bases). This CDR3 comprises 15 residues. V lost 1 base, J lost 2 bases, and 12 bases lay in between. Looked up from germline, CDR1 is SGHRS and CDR2 is YFSETQ.

The rearrangement uses TRBV5-1 and TRBJ1-4; D gene unclear. This CDR3 spans 13 amino acids. V was pared by 2 bases and J by 8 bases, with 10 bases between. Germline CDR1 and CDR2: SGHRS and YFSETQ. The CDR3 DNA reads TGCGCCAGCAGCTTTGAGCCGGGAGAAAAACTGTTTTTT. As protein: CASSFEPGEKLFF.

The rearrangement links TRBV7-9 to TRBJ2-5; D is undetermined. Deletions cut 1 base from V and 0 bases from J, with 9 bases between. This CDR3 is 15 amino acids long. Germline V gene data show CDR1 as SEHNR and CDR2 as FQNEAQ (reference sequence). The CDR3 DNA reads TGTGCCAGCAGCTTAGGTGTTCAGTACCAAGAGACCCAGTACTTC. Translated: CASSLGVQYQETQYF.

The rearrangement links TRBV6-1 to TRBJ1-3; perhaps TRBD1 as D (5 bases). CDR1 and CDR2 from the germline V gene are MNHNS and SASEGT. The ends were cut back, 6 bases at V and 9 bases at J, with 15 bases in the middle. CDR3 length: 13 amino acids. The CDR3 DNA sequence: TGTGCCAGCAGGGGGACGGTCGGCGGCACCATATATTTT. It translates to CASRGTVGGTIYF.

The V and J genes are TRBV6-5 and TRBJ2-1; TRBD1 matches 9 bases. CDR3 length equals 15 residues. Trimming cost V 5 bases and J 7 bases; bases outside gene matches: 9. The germline V gene encodes CDR1 MNHEY and CDR2 SVGAGI. This chain's CDR3 is CASSRDRGGLNEQFF. DNA for the CDR3: TGTGCCAGCAGTCGCGACAGGGGGGGGCTAAATGAGCAGTTCTTC.